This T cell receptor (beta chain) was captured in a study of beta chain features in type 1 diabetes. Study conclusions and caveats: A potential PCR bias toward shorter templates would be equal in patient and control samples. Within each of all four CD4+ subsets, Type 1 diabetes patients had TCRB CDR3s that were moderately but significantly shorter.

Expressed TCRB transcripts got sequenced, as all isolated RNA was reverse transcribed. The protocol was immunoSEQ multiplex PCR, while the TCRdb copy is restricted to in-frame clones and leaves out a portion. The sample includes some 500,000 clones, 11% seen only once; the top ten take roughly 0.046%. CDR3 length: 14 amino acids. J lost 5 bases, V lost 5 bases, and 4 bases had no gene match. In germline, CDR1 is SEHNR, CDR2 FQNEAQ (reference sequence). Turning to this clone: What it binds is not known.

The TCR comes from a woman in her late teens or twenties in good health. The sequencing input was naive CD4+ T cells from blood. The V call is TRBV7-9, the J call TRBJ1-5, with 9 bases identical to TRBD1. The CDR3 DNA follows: TGTGCCAGCAGCCGAGACAGGGGGGATCAGCCCCAGCATTTT. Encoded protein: CASSRDRGDQPQHF. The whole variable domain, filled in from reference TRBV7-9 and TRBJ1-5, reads DTGVSQNPRHKITKRGQNVTFRCDPISEHNRLYWYRQTLGQGPEFLTYFQNEAQLEKSRLLSDRFSAERPKGSFSTLEIQRTEQGDSAMYLCASSRDRGDQPQHFGDGTRLSIL.